This TCR beta chain was sequenced in a study of blood T cell repertoires in COVID-19. The overall study: The origin of the acute and convalescent COVID-19 samples was the United States, Italy and Spain.

The table came from immunoSEQ multiplex PCR; TCRdb's copy has only in-frame clones and leaves some out. Found here are 250,000 to 350,000 clones, 85% to 90% of them singletons; the top ten hold 6% to 8%. This CDR3 has 14 amino acids. V lost 2 bases to trimming and J lost 4 bases; unmatched junction nucleotides: 2. Germline CDR1 is LGHDT and CDR2 is YNNKEL (reference sequence). V and J are TRBV3-1 (or the pseudogene TRBV3-2) and TRBJ1-1, with 9 bases fitting TRBD1. The source material was peripheral blood. This TCR was sampled from a woman aged 50 to 65 with COVID-19, enrolled during active disease. CDR3 residues: CASSQKTGGTEAFF. CDR3 nucleotides: TGTGCCAGCAGCCAAAAGACAGGGGGCACTGAAGCTTTCTTT.